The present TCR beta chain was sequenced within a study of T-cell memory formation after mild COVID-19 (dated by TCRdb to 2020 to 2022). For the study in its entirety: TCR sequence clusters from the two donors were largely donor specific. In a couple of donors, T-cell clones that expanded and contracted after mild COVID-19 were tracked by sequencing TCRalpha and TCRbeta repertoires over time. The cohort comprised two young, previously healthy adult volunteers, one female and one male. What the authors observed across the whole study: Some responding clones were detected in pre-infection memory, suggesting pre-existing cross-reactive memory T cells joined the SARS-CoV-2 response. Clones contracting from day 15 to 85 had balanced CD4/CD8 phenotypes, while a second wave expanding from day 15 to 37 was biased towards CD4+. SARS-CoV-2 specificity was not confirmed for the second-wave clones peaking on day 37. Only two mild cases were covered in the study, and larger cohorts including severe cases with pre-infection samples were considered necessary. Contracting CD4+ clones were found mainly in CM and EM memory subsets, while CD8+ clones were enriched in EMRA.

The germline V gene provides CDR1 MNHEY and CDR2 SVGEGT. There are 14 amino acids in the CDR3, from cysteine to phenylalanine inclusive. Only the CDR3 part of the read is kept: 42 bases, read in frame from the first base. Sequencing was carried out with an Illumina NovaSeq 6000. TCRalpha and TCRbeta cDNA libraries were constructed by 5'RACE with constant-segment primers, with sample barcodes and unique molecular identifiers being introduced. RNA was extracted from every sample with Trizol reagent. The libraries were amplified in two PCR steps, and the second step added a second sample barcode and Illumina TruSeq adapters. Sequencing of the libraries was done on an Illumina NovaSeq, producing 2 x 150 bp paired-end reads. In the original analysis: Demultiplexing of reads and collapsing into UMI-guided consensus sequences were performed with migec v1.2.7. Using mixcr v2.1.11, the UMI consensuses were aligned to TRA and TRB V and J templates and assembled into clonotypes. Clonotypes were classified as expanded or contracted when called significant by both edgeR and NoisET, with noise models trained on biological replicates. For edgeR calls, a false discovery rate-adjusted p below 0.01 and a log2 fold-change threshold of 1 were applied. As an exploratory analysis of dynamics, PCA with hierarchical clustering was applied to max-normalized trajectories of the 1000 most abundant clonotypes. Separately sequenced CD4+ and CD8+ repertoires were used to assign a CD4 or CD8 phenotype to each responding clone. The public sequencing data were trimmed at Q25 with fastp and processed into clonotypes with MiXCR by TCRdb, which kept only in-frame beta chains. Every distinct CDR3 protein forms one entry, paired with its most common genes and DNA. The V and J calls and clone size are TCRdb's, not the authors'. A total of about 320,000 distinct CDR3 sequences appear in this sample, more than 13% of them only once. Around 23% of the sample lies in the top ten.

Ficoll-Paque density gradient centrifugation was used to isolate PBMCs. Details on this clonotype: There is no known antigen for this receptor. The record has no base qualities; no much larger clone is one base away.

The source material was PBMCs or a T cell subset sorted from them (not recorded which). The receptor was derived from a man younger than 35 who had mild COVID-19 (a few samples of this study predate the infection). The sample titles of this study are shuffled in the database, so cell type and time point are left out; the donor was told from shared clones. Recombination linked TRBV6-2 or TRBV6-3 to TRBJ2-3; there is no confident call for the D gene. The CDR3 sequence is CASVRQPSTDTQYF. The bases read TGTGCTAGTGTCCGCCAACCTAGCACAGATACGCAGTATTTT.